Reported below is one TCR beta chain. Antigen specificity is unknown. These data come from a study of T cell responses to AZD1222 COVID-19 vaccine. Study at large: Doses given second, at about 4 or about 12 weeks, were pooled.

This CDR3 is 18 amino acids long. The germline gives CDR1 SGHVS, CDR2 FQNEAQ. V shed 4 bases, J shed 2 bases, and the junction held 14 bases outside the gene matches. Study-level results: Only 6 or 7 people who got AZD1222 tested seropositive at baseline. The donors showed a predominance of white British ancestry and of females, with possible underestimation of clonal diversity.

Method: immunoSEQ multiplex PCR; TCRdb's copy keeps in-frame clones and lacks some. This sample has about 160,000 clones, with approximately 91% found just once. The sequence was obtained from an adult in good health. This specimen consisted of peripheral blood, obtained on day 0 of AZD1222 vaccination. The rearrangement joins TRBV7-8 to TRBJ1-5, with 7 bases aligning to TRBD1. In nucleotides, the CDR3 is TGTGCCAGCAGCTCCCTAGGGGACAGCCCGATAGGCAATCAGCCCCAGCATTTT. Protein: CASSSLGDSPIGNQPQHF.